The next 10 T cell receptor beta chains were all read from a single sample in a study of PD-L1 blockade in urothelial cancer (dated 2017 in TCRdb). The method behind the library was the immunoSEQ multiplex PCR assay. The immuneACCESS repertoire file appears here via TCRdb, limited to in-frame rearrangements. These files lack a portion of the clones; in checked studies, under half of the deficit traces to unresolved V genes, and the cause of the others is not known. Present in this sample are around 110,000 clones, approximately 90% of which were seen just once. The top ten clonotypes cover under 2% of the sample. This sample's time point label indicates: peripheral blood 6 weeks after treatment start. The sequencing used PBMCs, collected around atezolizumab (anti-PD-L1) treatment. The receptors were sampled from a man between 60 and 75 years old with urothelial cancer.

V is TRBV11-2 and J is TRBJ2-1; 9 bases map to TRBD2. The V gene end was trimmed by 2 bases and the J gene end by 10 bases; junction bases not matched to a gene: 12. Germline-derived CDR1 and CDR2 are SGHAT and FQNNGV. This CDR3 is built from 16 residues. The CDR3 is CASSLFLAGPGGEQFF. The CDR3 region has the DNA TGTGCCAGCAGCTTATTCCTAGCGGGACCCGGGGGGGAGCAGTTCTTC.

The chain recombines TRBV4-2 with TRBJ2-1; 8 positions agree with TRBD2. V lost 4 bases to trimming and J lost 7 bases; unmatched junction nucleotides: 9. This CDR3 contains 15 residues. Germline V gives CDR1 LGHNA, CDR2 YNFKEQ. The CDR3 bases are TGTGCCAGCAGCCCAAGGGGCACTAGCGGAAATGAGCAGTTCTTC. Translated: CASSPRGTSGNEQFF.

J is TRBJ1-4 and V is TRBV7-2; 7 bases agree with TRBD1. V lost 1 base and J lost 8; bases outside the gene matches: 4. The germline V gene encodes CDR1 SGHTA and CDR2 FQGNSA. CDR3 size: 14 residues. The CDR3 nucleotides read TGTGCCAGCAGCTTAGACAGGGGAGGAGAAAAACTGTTTTTT. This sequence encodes CASSLDRGGEKLFF. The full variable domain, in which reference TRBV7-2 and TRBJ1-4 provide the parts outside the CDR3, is GAGVSQSPSNKVTEKGKDVELRCDPISGHTALYWYRQSLGQGLEFLIYFQGNSAPDKSGLPSDRFSAERTGGSVSTLTIQRTQQEDSAVYLCASSLDRGGEKLFFGSGTQLSVL.

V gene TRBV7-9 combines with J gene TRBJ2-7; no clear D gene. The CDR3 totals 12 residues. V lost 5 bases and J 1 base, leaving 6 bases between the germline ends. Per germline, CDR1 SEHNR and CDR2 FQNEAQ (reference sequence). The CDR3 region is CASSPLSYEQYF. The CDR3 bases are TGTGCCAGCAGCCCTCTATCCTACGAGCAGTACTTC.

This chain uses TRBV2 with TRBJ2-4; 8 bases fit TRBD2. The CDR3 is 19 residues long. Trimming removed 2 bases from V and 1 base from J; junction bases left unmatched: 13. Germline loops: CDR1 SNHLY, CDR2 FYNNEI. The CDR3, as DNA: TGTGCCAGCAGTGAATTCACTGGAAGCGGGAGCTTGGCCAAAAACATTCAGTACTTC. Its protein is CASSEFTGSGSLAKNIQYF.

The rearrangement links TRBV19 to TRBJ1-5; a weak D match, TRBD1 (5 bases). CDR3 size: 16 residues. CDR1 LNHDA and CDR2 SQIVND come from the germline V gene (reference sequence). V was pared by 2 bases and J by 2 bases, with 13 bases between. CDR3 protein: CASSILGGFGNQPQHF. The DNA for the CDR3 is TGTGCCAGTAGTATATTGGGGGGGTTCGGCAATCAGCCCCAGCATTTT.

The CDR3 nucleotides are TGTGCCAGCAGCTTGGCAGGGGTCGCCCCGACACCCGCAGATACGCAGTATTTT. It specifies CASSLAGVAPTPADTQYF. This chain connects TRBV5-6 to TRBJ2-3, with D tentatively TRBD1 (6 bases). Germline loops: CDR1 SGHDT, CDR2 YYEEEE. V shed 0 bases and J shed 4 bases, with 21 bases lying between them. This CDR3 has 18 amino acids.

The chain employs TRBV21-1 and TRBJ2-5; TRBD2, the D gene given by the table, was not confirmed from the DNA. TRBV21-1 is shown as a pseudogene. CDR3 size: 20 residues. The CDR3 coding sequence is TGTGCCAGCAGCAAAGTGTGGACTAGCGGGAGGGCCGGTCCCCAAGAGACCCAGTACTTC. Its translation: CASSKVWTSGRAGPQETQYF.

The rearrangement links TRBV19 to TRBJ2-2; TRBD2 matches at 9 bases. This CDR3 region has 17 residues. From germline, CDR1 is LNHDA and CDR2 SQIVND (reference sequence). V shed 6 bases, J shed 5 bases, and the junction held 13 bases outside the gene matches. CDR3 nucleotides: TGTGCCAGTAGCATAATGGGGGTAGCGGGAGTAACCGGGGAGCTGTTTTTT. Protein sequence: CASSIMGVAGVTGELFF. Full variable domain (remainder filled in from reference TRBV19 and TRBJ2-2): DGGITQSPKYLFRKEGQNVTLSCEQNLNHDAMYWYRQDPGQGLRLIYYSQIVNDFQKGDIAEGYSVSREKKESFPLTVTSAQKNPTAFYLCASSIMGVAGVTGELFFGEGSRLTVL.

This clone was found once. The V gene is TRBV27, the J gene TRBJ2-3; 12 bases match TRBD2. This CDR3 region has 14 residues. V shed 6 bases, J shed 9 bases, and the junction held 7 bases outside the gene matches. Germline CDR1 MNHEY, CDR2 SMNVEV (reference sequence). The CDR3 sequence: CASSGLAGPGTQYF. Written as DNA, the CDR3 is TGTGCCAGCAGCGGACTAGCGGGACCGGGGACGCAGTATTTT.